This T cell receptor beta chain was sequenced during a study of blood T cell dynamics during melanoma immunotherapy. V shed 0 bases, J shed 5 bases, and the junction held 6 bases outside the gene matches. Germline V CDR1 and CDR2: MNHEY, SMNVEV (reference sequence). This CDR3 spans 15 amino acids. The method was immunoSEQ multiplex PCR; TCRdb's version includes in-frame clones alone and lacks a portion of them. The sample shows 13,000 to 15,000 clones, about nine tenths of them seen only once. Specified time point: week 3, after first cycle of checkpoint inhibitor. At 12 weeks after first infusion, RECIST 1.1 defined response for most patients.

This rearrangement joins TRBV27 to TRBJ1-1; 7 bases line up with TRBD1. This specimen consisted of blood, obtained from a patient treated with checkpoint blockade. The receptor was derived from a human donor with melanoma. As DNA, the CDR3 is TGTGCCAGCAGTTTATCGAGGCAGGGGGTGACTGAAGCTTTCTTT. Residues: CASSLSRQGVTEAFF.